Sequencing of this T cell receptor beta chain was carried out in a study of T cell responses to AZD1222 COVID-19 vaccine. This clone appeared once. Generated by immunoSEQ multiplex PCR, the TCRdb table keeps only in-frame clones and is missing some. The repertoire holds 150,000 or so clones, with about 89% as singletons. The study pooled second doses at about 4 or about 12 weeks. The V and J ends lost 9 bases and 2 bases respectively, with 19 bases between them. CDR1 and CDR2 from the germline V gene are LGHDT and YNNKEL (reference sequence). This CDR3 has 16 amino acids. This chain uses TRBV3-1 (or the pseudogene TRBV3-2) with TRBJ2-2; either TRBD1 or TRBD2 may fit D (6 bases each). The TCR was taken from an adult who received the AZD1222 COVID-19 vaccine. This specimen consisted of peripheral blood, obtained 28 days after the second AZD1222 dose. The CDR3 coding sequence is TGTGCCAGTAACCAGGGGTGGCGGGGTAACACCGGGGAGCTGTTTTTT. Residues: CASNQGWRGNTGELFF.